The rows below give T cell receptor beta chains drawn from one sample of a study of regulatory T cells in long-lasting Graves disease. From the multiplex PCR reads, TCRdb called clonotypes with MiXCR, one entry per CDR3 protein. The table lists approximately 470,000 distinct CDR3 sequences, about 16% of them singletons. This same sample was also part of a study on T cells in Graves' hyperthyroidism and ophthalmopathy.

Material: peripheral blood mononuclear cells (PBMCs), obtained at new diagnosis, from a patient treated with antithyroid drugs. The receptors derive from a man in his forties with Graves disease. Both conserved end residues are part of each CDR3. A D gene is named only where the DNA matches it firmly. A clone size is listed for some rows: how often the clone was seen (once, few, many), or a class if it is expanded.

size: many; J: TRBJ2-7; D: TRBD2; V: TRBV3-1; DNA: TGTGCCAGCAGCCAAGCGGGGGGTACCTACGAGCAGTACTTC; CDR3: CASSQAGGTYEQYF
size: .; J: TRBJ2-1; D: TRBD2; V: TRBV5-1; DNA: TGCGCCAGCAGCCCAGGACTAGCGGGGTTCAATGAGCAGTTCTTC; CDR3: CASSPGLAGFNEQFF
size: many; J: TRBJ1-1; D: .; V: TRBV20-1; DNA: TGCAGTGCTAGAGATTTCGGCAGCACTGAAGCTTTCTTT; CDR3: CSARDFGSTEAFF
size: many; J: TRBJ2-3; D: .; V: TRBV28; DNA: TGTGCCAGCAGTTTCGCAGGGTCGGGCACAGATACGCAGTATTTT; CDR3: CASSFAGSGTDTQYF
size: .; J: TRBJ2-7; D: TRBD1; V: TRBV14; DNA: TGTGCCAGCAGCCAAGATCAGGGGGCGTATGGTCTGAGCTCCTACGAGCAGTACTTC; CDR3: CASSQDQGAYGLSSYEQYF
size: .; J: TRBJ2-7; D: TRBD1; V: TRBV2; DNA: TGTGCCGGCAGTGAAAATGCGGACAGGGCTATCTACGAGCAGTACTTC; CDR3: CAGSENADRAIYEQYF
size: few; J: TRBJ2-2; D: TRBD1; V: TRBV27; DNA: TGTGCCAGCAGCGACCGGGACAGGGGGGACACCGGGGAGCTGTTTTTT; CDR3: CASSDRDRGDTGELFF
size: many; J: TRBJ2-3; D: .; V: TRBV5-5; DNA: TGTGCCAGCAGCTTACAGGGTTCAGATACACAGTATTTT; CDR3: CASSLQGSDTQYF
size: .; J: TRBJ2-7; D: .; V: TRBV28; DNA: TGTGCCACCGTGGGGTCCTACGAGCAGTACTTC; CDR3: CATVGSYEQYF
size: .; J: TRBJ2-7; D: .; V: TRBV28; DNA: TGTGCCAGTAGGGCGGAGGAGCAGTACTTC; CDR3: CASRAEEQYF
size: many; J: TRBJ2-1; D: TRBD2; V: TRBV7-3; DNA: TGTGCCAGCAGCTTACTCAGCGGGAGGGTCAATGAGCAGTTCTTC; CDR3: CASSLLSGRVNEQFF
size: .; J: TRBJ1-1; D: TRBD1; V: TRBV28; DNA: TGTGCCAGCAGTCCCGCGGGACAGGGGTTTTTAGGCACTGAAGCTTTCTTT; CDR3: CASSPAGQGFLGTEAFF
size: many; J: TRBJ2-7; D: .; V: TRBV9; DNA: TGTGCCAGCAGCGAGGCCCCCGGGACCCCCTACGAGCAGTACTTC; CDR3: CASSEAPGTPYEQYF
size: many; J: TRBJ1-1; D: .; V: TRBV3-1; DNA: TGTGCCAGCGGAACCCGGGAGAACACTGAAGCTTTCTTT; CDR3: CASGTRENTEAFF
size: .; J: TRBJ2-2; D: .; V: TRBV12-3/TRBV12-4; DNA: TGTGCCAGCAGTTCGGTGGGGAAGAACACCGGGGAGCTGTTTTTT; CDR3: CASSSVGKNTGELFF
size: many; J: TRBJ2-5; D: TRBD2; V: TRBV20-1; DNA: TGCAGTGCTCGCCCGGGGGGGACCCAGTACTTC; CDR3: CSARPGGTQYF
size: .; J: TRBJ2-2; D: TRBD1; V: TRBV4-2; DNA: TGTGCCAGCAGCCAAGTCCAGGGGGACACCGGGGAGCTGTTTTTT; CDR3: CASSQVQGDTGELFF
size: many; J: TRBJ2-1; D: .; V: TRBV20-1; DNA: TGCAGTGCTAGCAAGACAGCCCACAATGAGCAGTTCTTC; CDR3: CSASKTAHNEQFF
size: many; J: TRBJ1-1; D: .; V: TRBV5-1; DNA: TGCGCCAGCAGCCCCACATTTGCGTCGAACACTGAAGCTTTCTTT; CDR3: CASSPTFASNTEAFF
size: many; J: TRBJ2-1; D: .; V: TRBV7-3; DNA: TGTGCCAGCAGCTTAACCCCCAGGAGCGACTCCTACAATGAGCAGTTCTTC; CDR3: CASSLTPRSDSYNEQFF
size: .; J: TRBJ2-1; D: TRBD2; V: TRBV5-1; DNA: TGCGCCAGCAGCTTGAAAGTGGCTAGCGGGAGACTATACAATGAGCAGTTCTTC; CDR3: CASSLKVASGRLYNEQFF
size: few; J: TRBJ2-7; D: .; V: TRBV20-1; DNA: TGCAGTGGGGGGGAAATAGGCTACGAGCAGTACTTC; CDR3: CSGGEIGYEQYF
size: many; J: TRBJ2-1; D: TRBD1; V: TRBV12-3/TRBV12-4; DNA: TGTGCCAGCAGCGTCGCCGGGACAGGCCCCCGAAGGAATGAGCAGTTCTTC; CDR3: CASSVAGTGPRRNEQFF
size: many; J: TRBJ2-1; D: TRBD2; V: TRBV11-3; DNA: TGTGCCAGCAGCGCGGGACTAGCGAGTTTCTCCTACAATGAGCAGTTCTTC; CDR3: CASSAGLASFSYNEQFF
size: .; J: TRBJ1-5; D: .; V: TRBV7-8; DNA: TGTGCCAGCAGCTTAGAAGGTCCAGCCGGCCAGCCCCAGCATTTT; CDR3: CASSLEGPAGQPQHF
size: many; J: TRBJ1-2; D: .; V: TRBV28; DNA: TGTGCCAGCAGCCGAGCCGTGACCTATGGCTACACCTTC; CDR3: CASSRAVTYGYTF
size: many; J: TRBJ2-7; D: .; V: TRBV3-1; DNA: TGTGCCAGCAGCCACTGGGACAACTACGAGCAGTACTTC; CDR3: CASSHWDNYEQYF
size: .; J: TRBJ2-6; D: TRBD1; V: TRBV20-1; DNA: TGCAGTGCTGACAGGGGACTGAGCTCTGGGGCCAACGTCCTGACTTTC; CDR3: CSADRGLSSGANVLTF
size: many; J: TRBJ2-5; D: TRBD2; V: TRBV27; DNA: TGTGCCAGCAGCCTAGGGGTTAGCGGGAGTGGAGAGACCCAGTACTTC; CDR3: CASSLGVSGSGETQYF
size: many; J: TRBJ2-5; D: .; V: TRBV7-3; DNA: TGTGCCAGCAGCTTAAGGCCACAGGGTGAGACCCAGTACTTC; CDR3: CASSLRPQGETQYF
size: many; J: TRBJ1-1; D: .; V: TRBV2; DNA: TGTGCCAGCAGTGAGCAATTGAACACTGAAGCTTTCTTT; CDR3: CASSEQLNTEAFF
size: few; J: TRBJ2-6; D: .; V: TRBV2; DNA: TGTGCCAGCAGTGAAACCCAATCTGGGGCCAACGTCCTGACTTTC; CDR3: CASSETQSGANVLTF
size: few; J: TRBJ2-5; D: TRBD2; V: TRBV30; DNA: TGTGCCTGGAGTGTACGAGGACTAGCGGGAGGCCAACAAGAGACCCAGTACTTC; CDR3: CAWSVRGLAGGQQETQYF
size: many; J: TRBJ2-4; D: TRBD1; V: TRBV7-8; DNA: TGTGCCAGCCGGGACAGGGGTAGCAACATTCAGTACTTC; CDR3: CASRDRGSNIQYF
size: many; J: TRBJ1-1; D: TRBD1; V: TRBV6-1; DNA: TGTGCCAGCAGTAAGACAGGGTTAACTGAAGCTTTCTTT; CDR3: CASSKTGLTEAFF
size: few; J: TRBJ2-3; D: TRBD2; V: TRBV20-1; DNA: TGCAGTGCTAGACCAGCGGCCGGGACTAGCGGGAGTAGGGATACGCAGTATTTT; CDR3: CSARPAAGTSGSRDTQYF
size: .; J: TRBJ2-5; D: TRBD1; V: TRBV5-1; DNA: TGCGCCAGCAGCTTGGACCCGACAGGGTCGTTGGAGACCCAGTACTTC; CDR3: CASSLDPTGSLETQYF
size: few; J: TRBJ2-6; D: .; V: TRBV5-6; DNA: TGTGCCAGCAGCTTGTCGCCGACAGCTCCCTCTGGGGCCAACGTCCTGACTTTC; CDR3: CASSLSPTAPSGANVLTF
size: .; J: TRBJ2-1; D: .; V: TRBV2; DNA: TGTGCCAGCAGTGAGTCCCCCAATGAGCAGTTCTTC; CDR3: CASSESPNEQFF
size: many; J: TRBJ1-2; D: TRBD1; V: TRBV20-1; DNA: TGCAGTGCTAGATCGCAGGACAGGGGGGGAGATGGCTACACCTTC; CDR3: CSARSQDRGGDGYTF
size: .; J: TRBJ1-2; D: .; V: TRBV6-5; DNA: TGTGCCAGCAGTTACTTGCAGGTTGCTAACTATGGCTACACCTTC; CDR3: CASSYLQVANYGYTF
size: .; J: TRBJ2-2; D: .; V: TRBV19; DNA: TGTGCCAGTAGTGCTAGCGACAGGACGAACACCGGGGAGCTGTTTTTT; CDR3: CASSASDRTNTGELFF